This is a list of T cell receptor beta chains from one sample in a study of blood T cell repertoires in COVID-19. Assay: immunoSEQ multiplex PCR; the TCRdb copy retains only in-frame clones and omits some. Of 200,000 or so clones listed, around 80% are singletons. What was sequenced was peripheral blood. The receptors here all came from a man aged 35 to 55 who had recovered from COVID-19. CDR3s include the opening cysteine and the closing phenylalanine or tryptophan. Each record gives: CDR3 protein, V gene, J gene, clone size. Size values are once, few and many counts, or a class for expanded clones, and some rows have none.

CASSFLASYEQYF	TRBV12-3/TRBV12-4	TRBJ2-7	few
CASSDRTVGWDGYTF	TRBV6-1	TRBJ1-2	.
CASSPSYRESEAFF	TRBV3-1/TRBV3-2	TRBJ1-1	.
CASHTSGGANEQFF	TRBV10-2	TRBJ2-1	few
CASSLAGTHISGNTIYF	TRBV7-9	TRBJ1-3	.
CASSVGHSSYEQYF	TRBV9	TRBJ2-7	.
CASSIGQVTDTQYF	TRBV19	TRBJ2-3	once
CASSYEQGYEQYF	TRBV11-2	TRBJ2-7	.
CAWSSEAVAGELFF	TRBV30	TRBJ2-2	.
CASSPGTAATNEKLFF	TRBV18	TRBJ1-4	.
CASSTHRAGNTIYF	TRBV28	TRBJ1-3	.
CASIRLGWTDTQYF	TRBV21-1	TRBJ2-3	.
CSGWTGREQFF	TRBV29-1	TRBJ2-1	.
CASSGDRSNQPQHF	TRBV7-4	TRBJ1-5	.
CASSEGSQGGYTF	TRBV6-1	TRBJ1-2	few
CASREGKETQYF	TRBV6-5	TRBJ2-5	.